One sample yielded the 26 T cell receptor beta chains listed below, sequenced in a study of blood T cell repertoires in COVID-19. Some clones are missing from TCRdb's copy, which holds only in-frame ones; the method was immunoSEQ multiplex PCR. The table lists 150,000 or so clones, about 90% of them singletons. Material: peripheral blood. These receptor sequences come from an elderly man with acute or convalescent COVID-19.

CDR3 nucleotide sequence: TGTGCCAGCAGCCGAGGACAGGGCGTTTGGTTCTTC. Translating gives CASSRGQGVWFF. The chain carries TRBV6-5 and TRBJ2-1; 8 bases agree with TRBD1. V lost 6 bases, J lost 15 bases, and 10 bases stayed unmatched. This CDR3 has 12 residues. Germline V gives CDR1 MNHEY, CDR2 SVGAGI.

The chain links TRBV3-1 (or the pseudogene TRBV3-2) to TRBJ2-5, with 10 bases lining up with TRBD2. The CDR3 extends over 16 amino acids. V lost 5 bases to trimming and J lost 0 bases; unmatched junction nucleotides: 6. Germline-derived CDR1 and CDR2 are LGHDT and YNNKEL (reference sequence). The CDR3 here is CASSSRLAGYQETQYF. The DNA for the CDR3 is TGTGCCAGCAGCAGCCGACTAGCGGGTTACCAAGAGACCCAGTACTTC.

The table lists this clone with a count of one. The chain uses TRBV3-1 (or the pseudogene TRBV3-2) and TRBJ2-7; possible D gene TRBD2, 6 bases. Trimming removed 0 bases from V and 3 bases from J, with 12 bases in between. This CDR3 is built from 15 residues. Germline V gene lookup returns CDR1 LGHDT and CDR2 YNNKEL (reference sequence). CDR3: CASSQESLGGYEQYF. In DNA form, the CDR3 reads TGTGCCAGCAGCCAAGAGAGCCTGGGGGGCTACGAGCAGTACTTC.

The sample holds one count of this clone. Written as DNA, the CDR3 is TGTGCCAGCTCATTTTGGGGCAGCGATAATTCACCCCTCCACTTT. Encoded protein: CASSFWGSDNSPLHF. The rearrangement links TRBV27 to TRBJ1-6, with D possibly matching TRBD1 (5 bases). CDR3 length: 15 residues. The germline V and J ends were trimmed by 8 bases and 5 bases, with 16 bases remaining between them. Germline V gene data show CDR1 as MNHEY and CDR2 as SMNVEV (reference sequence).

V and J are TRBV7-2 and TRBJ1-5; D gene uncertain. The CDR3 extends over 13 amino acids. The germline CDR1 and CDR2 sequences are SGHTA and FQGNSA. V was cut by 6 bases and J by 11 bases, with 17 bases left in between. The CDR3 DNA sequence: TGTGCCAGCAGTTACGATCCGTCCGGTGCCCAGCATTTT. It is translated as CASSYDPSGAQHF.

The chain employs TRBV5-1 and TRBJ1-1, with 7 positions matching TRBD1. V gave up 5 bases and J gave up 0 bases; unmatched junction bases: 7. The germline gives CDR1 SGHRS, CDR2 YFSETQ. The CDR3 extends over 15 amino acids. CDR3 bases: TGCGCCAGCAGGAGAGACAGGGCGGTGAACACTGAAGCTTTCTTT. This codes for CASRRDRAVNTEAFF.

As DNA, the CDR3 is TGTGCCAGCTCACCGGCGGGGCAGAATCAGCCCCAGCATTTT. Translated: CASSPAGQNQPQHF. The V gene is TRBV18, the J gene TRBJ1-5, with D perhaps TRBD1 (5 bases). Germline-derived CDR1 and CDR2 are KGHSH and LQKENI. The V end was cut by 3 bases, the J end by 4 bases, with 10 bases between. The CDR3 runs to 14 residues.

The V gene is TRBV5-1, the J gene TRBJ2-3; TRBD1 matches at 8 bases. Germline CDR1 is SGHRS and CDR2 is YFSETQ. There are 16 residues in the CDR3. Trimming at V came to 5 bases and at J to 0 bases, leaving 8 bases not matched to a gene. The CDR3 is CASREGDRGSTDTQYF. CDR3 in DNA: TGCGCCAGCAGGGAAGGAGACAGGGGTAGCACAGATACGCAGTATTTT. The variable domain in full, completed from reference TRBV5-1 and TRBJ2-3, reads KAGVTQTPRYLIKTRGQQVTLSCSPISGHRSVSWYQQTPGQGLQFLFEYFSETQRNKGNFPGRFSGRQFSNSRSEMNVSTLELGDSALYLCASREGDRGSTDTQYFGPGTRLTVL.

This rearrangement joins TRBV27 to TRBJ1-1, with 7 positions matching TRBD1. CDR3 length: 14 amino acids. The ends lost 4 bases at V and 4 bases at J; junction bases unmatched: 6. Per the germline V gene, CDR1 is MNHEY and CDR2 is SMNVEV (reference sequence). CDR3 DNA sequence: TGTGCCAGCAGTTCCTTGCCAGGGGGCACTGAAGCTTTCTTT. Protein: CASSSLPGGTEAFF.

The chain combines TRBV3-1 (or the pseudogene TRBV3-2) with TRBJ1-1, with D unclear. This CDR3 region has 15 residues. V was clipped by 4 bases and J by 1 base, with 13 bases between them. Germline CDR1 LGHDT, CDR2 YNNKEL (reference sequence). CDR3 amino acids: CASSPRGRGNTEAFF. The CDR3 nucleotides are TGTGCCAGCAGCCCGCGTGGGCGGGGGAACACTGAAGCTTTCTTT.

The chain combines TRBV5-6 with TRBJ1-2; D unresolved. Germline V CDR1 and CDR2: SGHDT, YYEEEE. The V end was cut by 5 bases, the J end by 3 bases, with 11 bases between. The CDR3 extends over 13 amino acids. The CDR3 DNA reads as TGTGCCAGCAGATCAGTCGTTTACTATGGCTACACCTTC. Protein product: CASRSVVYYGYTF.

The gene calls are TRBV5-1 and TRBJ2-5, with a weak D call TRBD1 (6 bases). The CDR3 runs 15 residues. CDR1 and CDR2 from the germline V gene are SGHRS and YFSETQ. Trimming cost V 4 bases and J 5 bases, with 18 bases left between them. CDR3 sequence reads: CASSRIQGPRETQYF. The CDR3 bases are TGCGCCAGCAGCCGAATACAGGGTCCGAGGGAGACCCAGTACTTC.

The gene calls are TRBV28 and TRBJ1-4; 9 bases align to TRBD1. Germline assignment: CDR1 MDHEN and CDR2 SYDVKM. Trimming took 11 bases from V and 7 from J; bases not matched to a gene: 11. The CDR3 contains 14 residues. The CDR3 DNA follows: TGTGCCTCTCAGGGGGGACAGGGTTTTGAAAAACTGTTTTTT. Amino acid sequence: CASQGGQGFEKLFF.

This clone appeared once. The rearrangement uses TRBV7-9 and TRBJ2-2; 9 bases line up with TRBD1. Germline V gives CDR1 SEHNR, CDR2 FQNEAQ (reference sequence). There are 19 residues in the CDR3. The V gene end was trimmed by 5 bases and the J gene end by 5 bases; junction bases not matched to a gene: 18. DNA for the CDR3: TGTGCCAGCAGCACGAAAGGAACAGGGGGCGTCGGTGGAACCGGGGAGCTGTTTTTT. Its translation: CASSTKGTGGVGGTGELFF. Based on the CDR3 plus reference TRBV7-9 and TRBJ2-2, the full variable domain is DTGVSQNPRHKITKRGQNVTFRCDPISEHNRLYWYRQTLGQGPEFLTYFQNEAQLEKSRLLSDRFSAERPKGSFSTLEIQRTEQGDSAMYLCASSTKGTGGVGGTGELFFGEGSRLTVL.

The chain employs TRBV5-1 and TRBJ1-1; no definite D call. Trimming removed 10 bases at V and 0 bases at J, with 13 bases between. Germline CDR1 SGHRS, CDR2 YFSETQ. The CDR3 consists of 13 residues. The chain's CDR3 is CASKTGMNTEAFF. CDR3 in DNA: TGCGCCTCCAAGACGGGTATGAACACTGAAGCTTTCTTT.

The chain is built from TRBV5-5 and TRBJ1-1, with D maybe TRBD1 (6 bases). Germline-derived CDR1 and CDR2 are SGHKS and YYEKEE (reference sequence). V was shortened by 1 base and J by 0 bases, with 16 bases between the two germline ends. CDR3 length: 17 residues. The DNA for the CDR3 is TGTGCCAGCAGCTTGTGGCGGGGGGGCGATTTGAACACTGAAGCTTTCTTT. Translated: CASSLWRGGDLNTEAFF.

This clone appeared a few times. This chain connects TRBV2 to TRBJ2-7; 9 bases fit TRBD1. V was clipped by 6 bases and J by 6 bases; unmatched bases: 9. The length of the CDR3 is 14 residues. In germline, CDR1 is SNHLY, CDR2 FYNNEI. CDR3 sequence reads: CASRDGTGRGEQYF. CDR3 nucleotide sequence: TGTGCCAGCAGAGACGGGACAGGGAGAGGCGAGCAGTACTTC.

The chain has TRBV24-1 and TRBJ2-1, with D possibly TRBD2 on 5 matching bases. The germline V gene has CDR1 KGHDR and CDR2 SFDVKD. This CDR3 contains 15 residues. V shed 3 bases and J shed 8 bases, with 16 bases lying between them. In nucleotides, the CDR3 is TGTGCCACCAGTGATCCAGCGGACGCTATCGATGAGCAGTTCTTC. Protein: CATSDPADAIDEQFF.

CDR3 coding DNA: TGTGCCAGCAGTCTTGGTGTGGGGACAGGGGACTACACCTTC. Translating it yields CASSLGVGTGDYTF. V gene TRBV2 combines with J gene TRBJ1-2; TRBD1 matches 10 bases. Per the germline V gene, CDR1 is SNHLY and CDR2 is FYNNEI. V dropped 5 bases and J dropped 10; count of bases not matched to a gene: 10. The CDR3 is 14 residues long.

The chain joins TRBV10-1 to TRBJ1-1; 10 bases fit TRBD1. The ends lost 6 bases at V and 2 bases at J; junction bases unmatched: 3. The CDR3 spans 14 residues. From germline, CDR1 is WNHNN and CDR2 SYGVQD (reference sequence). CDR3 nucleotides: TGCGCCAGCAGGAGGGACAGGGGAAACACTGAAGCTTTCTTT. This translates into CASRRDRGNTEAFF.

This clone was observed once. The V and J genes are TRBV28 and TRBJ1-5; TRBD1 is a possible D gene (6 bases). Germline V gives CDR1 MDHEN, CDR2 SYDVKM. V shed 3 bases and J shed 7 bases, with 13 bases lying between them. The CDR3 is 14 amino acids. The CDR3 sequence is CASSLFGGRQPQHF. CDR3 nucleotide sequence: TGTGCCAGCAGTTTGTTTGGGGGCCGGCAGCCCCAGCATTTT.

The count of this clone is one. The chain carries TRBV13 and TRBJ2-2, with 7 bases fitting TRBD2. The CDR3 length is 15 residues. Trimming at V came to 4 bases and at J to 1 base, leaving 3 bases not matched to a gene. Per germline, CDR1 PRHDT and CDR2 FYEKMQ (reference sequence). This chain's CDR3 is CASSWREQNTGELFF. The CDR3 DNA reads TGTGCCAGCAGCTGGCGGGAGCAGAACACCGGGGAGCTGTTTTTT. Full variable domain (outside the CDR3, taken from reference TRBV13 and TRBJ2-2): AAGVIQSPRHLIKEKRETATLKCYPIPRHDTVYWYQQGPGQDPQFLISFYEKMQSDKGSIPDRFSAQQFSDYHSELNMSSLELGDSALYFCASSWREQNTGELFFGEGSRLTVL.

V and J are TRBV29-1 and TRBJ1-4; 9 bases are shared with TRBD1. The ends lost 6 bases at V and 5 bases at J; junction bases unmatched: 7. This CDR3 region has 14 residues. Germline assignment: CDR1 SQVTM and CDR2 ANQGSEA. The CDR3 protein is CSVRAGTGNEKLFF. CDR3 DNA sequence: TGCAGCGTCAGAGCGGGGACAGGGAATGAAAAACTGTTTTTT. Supplemented by reference TRBV29-1 and TRBJ1-4, the full variable domain reads SAVISQKPSRDICQRGTSLTIQCQVDSQVTMMFWYRQQPGQSLTLIATANQGSEATYESGFVIDKFPISRPNLTFSTLTVSNMSPEDSSIYLCSVRAGTGNEKLFFGSGTQLSVL.

This chain uses TRBV4-2 with TRBJ2-2, with a possible D match to TRBD2 (6 bases). The V gene lost 6 bases and the J gene lost 3 bases, with 11 bases spanning the gap. CDR1 is LGHNA and CDR2 is YNFKEQ in the germline V gene. The CDR3 covers 14 residues. The CDR3 protein is CASRRDGDTGELFF. The CDR3 DNA sequence: TGTGCCAGCAGGCGGGACGGAGACACCGGGGAGCTGTTTTTT.

The chain carries TRBV12-3 or TRBV12-4 and TRBJ1-3; no clear D gene. The CDR3 has 13 residues. V lost 8 bases and J 8 bases, leaving 16 bases between the germline ends. CDR3: CASSLEWLDTIYF. In nucleotides, the CDR3 is TGTGCCAGCTCGCTCGAGTGGTTGGACACCATATATTTT.

A single count supports this clone. V usage is TRBV9 and J usage is TRBJ2-2; perhaps TRBD1 as D (5 bases). CDR3 length: 14 residues. The V gene's germline CDR1 is SGDLS and CDR2 YYNGEE. V dropped 5 bases and J dropped 2 bases, with 10 bases sitting between them. CDR3 sequence: CASSTGANTGELFF. In DNA form, the CDR3 reads TGTGCCAGCAGTACAGGAGCTAACACCGGGGAGCTGTTTTTT.